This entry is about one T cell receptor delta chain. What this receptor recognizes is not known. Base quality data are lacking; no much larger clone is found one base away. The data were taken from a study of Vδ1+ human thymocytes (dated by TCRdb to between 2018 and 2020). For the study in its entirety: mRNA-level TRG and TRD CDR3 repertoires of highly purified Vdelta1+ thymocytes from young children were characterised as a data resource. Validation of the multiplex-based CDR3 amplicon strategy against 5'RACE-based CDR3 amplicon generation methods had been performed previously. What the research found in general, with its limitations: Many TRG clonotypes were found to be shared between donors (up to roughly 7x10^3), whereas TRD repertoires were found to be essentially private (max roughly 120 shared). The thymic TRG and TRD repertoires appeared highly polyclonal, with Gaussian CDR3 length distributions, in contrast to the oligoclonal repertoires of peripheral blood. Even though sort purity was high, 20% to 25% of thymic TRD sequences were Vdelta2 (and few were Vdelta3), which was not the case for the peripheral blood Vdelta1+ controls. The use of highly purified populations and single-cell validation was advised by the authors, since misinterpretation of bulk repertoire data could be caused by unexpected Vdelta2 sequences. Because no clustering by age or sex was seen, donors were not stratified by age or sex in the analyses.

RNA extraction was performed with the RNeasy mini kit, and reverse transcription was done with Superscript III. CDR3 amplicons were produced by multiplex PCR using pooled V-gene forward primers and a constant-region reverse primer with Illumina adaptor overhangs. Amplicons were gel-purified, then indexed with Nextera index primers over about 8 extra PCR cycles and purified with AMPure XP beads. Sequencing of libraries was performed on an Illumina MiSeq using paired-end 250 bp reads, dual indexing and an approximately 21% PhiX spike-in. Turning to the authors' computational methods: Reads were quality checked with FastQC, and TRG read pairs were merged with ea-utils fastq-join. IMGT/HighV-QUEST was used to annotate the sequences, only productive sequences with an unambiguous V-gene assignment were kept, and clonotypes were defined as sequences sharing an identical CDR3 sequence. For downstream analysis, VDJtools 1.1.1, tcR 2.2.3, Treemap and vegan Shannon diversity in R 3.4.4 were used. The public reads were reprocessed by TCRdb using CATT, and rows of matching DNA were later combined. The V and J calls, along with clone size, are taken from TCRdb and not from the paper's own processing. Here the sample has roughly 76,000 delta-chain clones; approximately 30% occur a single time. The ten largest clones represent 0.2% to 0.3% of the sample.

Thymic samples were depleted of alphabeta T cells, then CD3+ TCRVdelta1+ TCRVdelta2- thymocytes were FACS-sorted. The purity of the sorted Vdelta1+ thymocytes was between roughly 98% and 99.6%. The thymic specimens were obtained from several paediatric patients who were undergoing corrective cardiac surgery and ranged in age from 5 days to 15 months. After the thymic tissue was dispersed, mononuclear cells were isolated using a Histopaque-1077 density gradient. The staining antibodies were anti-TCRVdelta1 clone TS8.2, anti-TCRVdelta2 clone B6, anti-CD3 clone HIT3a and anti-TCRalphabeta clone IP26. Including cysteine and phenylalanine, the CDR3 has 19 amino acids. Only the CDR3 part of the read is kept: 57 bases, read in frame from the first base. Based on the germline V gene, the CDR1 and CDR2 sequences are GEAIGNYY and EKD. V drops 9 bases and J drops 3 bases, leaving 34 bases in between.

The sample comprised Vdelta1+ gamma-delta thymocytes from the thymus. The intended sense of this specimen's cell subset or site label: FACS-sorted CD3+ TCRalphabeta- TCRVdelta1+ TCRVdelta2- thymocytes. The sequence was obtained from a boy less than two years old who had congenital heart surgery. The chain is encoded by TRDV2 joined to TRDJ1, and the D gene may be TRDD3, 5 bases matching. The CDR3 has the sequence CATDNPNPNPSWLPDKLIF. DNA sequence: TGTGCCACGGATAACCCTAACCCTAACCCTAGCTGGCTTCCCGATAAACTCATCTTT.